These T cell receptor beta chains were read from a single sample in a study of blood T cells in healthy people across ages. TCRdb itself ran the 5' RACE reads through MiXCR, one entry per CDR3 protein. The repertoire includes about 970,000 distinct CDR3 sequences, 51% of them detected once, and around a fifth sits in the top ten. Sequencing input: blood. These receptors were taken from a woman aged 60-70 years in good health. Each CDR3 is given with its conserved first and last residue. D genes are given only for firm matches. The size of a clone is reported for some rows only, either as once, few or many, or as a class for expanded clones.

d_gene,abundance,j_gene,v_gene,CDR3nt,CDR3aa
.,.,TRBJ2-1,TRBV7-6,TGTGCCAGCAGCCCAACGTTCGCTAGGGACAATGAGCAGTTCTTC,CASSPTFARDNEQFF
TRBD1,.,TRBJ2-5,TRBV6-5,TGTGCCAGCAGTAACTCCAGGGCTCAGGGGGAGCAGTACTTC,CASSNSRAQGEQYF
.,once,TRBJ2-1,TRBV27,TGTGCCGGCAGTTTTAAGGGGTCGCGCAATGAGCAGTTCTTC,CAGSFKGSRNEQFF
.,.,TRBJ2-3,TRBV7-9,TGTGCCAGCATGAAGACAGACCACACAGATACGCAGTATTTT,CASMKTDHTDTQYF
TRBD1,.,TRBJ2-7,TRBV6-6,TGTGCCAGCAGAGCGGACAGGGGGACCTACGAGCAGTACTTC,CASRADRGTYEQYF
.,.,TRBJ2-7,TRBV10-3,TGTGCCATCAGTGAACAGGTCCACGAGCAGTACTTC,CAISEQVHEQYF
.,few,TRBJ2-3,TRBV11-3,TGTGCCAGCAGCCAGCGGACGACGGGCACAGATACGCAGTATTTT,CASSQRTTGTDTQYF
.,.,TRBJ2-7,TRBV4-3,TGCGCCAGCAGCCAAGGTTCGCGGGGCATAGACTACGAGCAGTACTTC,CASSQGSRGIDYEQYF
.,.,TRBJ1-2,TRBV25-1,TGTGCCAGCAGTGAGCTCAGGGGATTTGGCTACACCTTC,CASSELRGFGYTF
.,.,TRBJ2-3,TRBV7-3,TGTGCCAGCAGCTTAACGGCAGCCACAGATACGCAGTATTTT,CASSLTAATDTQYF
.,once,TRBJ1-5,TRBV5-5,TGTGCCAGCAGCGACCGGCCTTATAGCAATCAGCCCCAGCATTTT,CASSDRPYSNQPQHF
.,few,TRBJ2-1,TRBV20-1,TGCAGTGCCCCGATCCGCCCCACGGATGAGCAGTTCTTC,CSAPIRPTDEQFF
.,.,TRBJ2-7,TRBV9,TGTGCCAGCAGCGTAGCGGATCTCGGATTCGACAATGAGCAGTACTTC,CASSVADLGFDNEQYF
TRBD1,few,TRBJ2-3,TRBV29-1,TGCAGCGTTGGTCCGACAGGGAGTTCTCCTGATACGCAGTATTTT,CSVGPTGSSPDTQYF
TRBD2,.,TRBJ2-1,TRBV12-3/TRBV12-4,TGTGCCAGCAGTCCCGGACTAGCGGGGTCCATTTACAATGAGCAGTTCTTC,CASSPGLAGSIYNEQFF
TRBD1,.,TRBJ2-7,TRBV9,TGTGCCAGCAGTCTCATTCCGGGACAGTACAATGAGCAGTACTTC,CASSLIPGQYNEQYF
.,.,TRBJ1-5,TRBV12-3/TRBV12-4,TGTGCCAGCAGTTTTGACCGTCAGCCCCAGCATTTT,CASSFDRQPQHF
TRBD2,.,TRBJ2-7,TRBV20-1,TGCAGTGCTAGACAGAGACTAGCGGGAGGTGGCGAGCAGTACTTC,CSARQRLAGGGEQYF
.,few,TRBJ1-2,TRBV5-6,TGTGCCAGCAGCCGGTACGAACTAAACTATGGCTACACCTTC,CASSRYELNYGYTF
.,.,TRBJ2-1,TRBV27,TGTGCCAGCACCCCCAGAGCGGTCTCCTACAATGAGCAGTTCTTC,CASTPRAVSYNEQFF
TRBD2,.,TRBJ2-1,TRBV28,TGTGCCAGCAGCCGACTAGCGTCATACCGCAATGAGCAGTTCTTC,CASSRLASYRNEQFF
TRBD1,few,TRBJ2-7,TRBV19,TGTGCCAGTAGTGAACAGGGGAGCTCCTACGAGCAGTACTTC,CASSEQGSSYEQYF
.,.,TRBJ1-1,TRBV11-2,TGTGCCAGCAGCTTCCCGCGGCAGAACACTGAAGCTTTCTTT,CASSFPRQNTEAFF
TRBD1,.,TRBJ2-7,TRBV29-1,TGCAGCGTCGCCGGACAGGGGAGATCCTACGAGCAGTACTTC,CSVAGQGRSYEQYF
TRBD2,few,TRBJ2-5,TRBV14,TGTGCCAGCAGCCAAGGTTTTTCCGGGAGGGCCTTGGAGACCCAGTACTTC,CASSQGFSGRALETQYF
TRBD1,.,TRBJ2-3,TRBV11-3,TGTGCCAGCAGTAAAAACAGGGGCAGCACAGATACGCAGTATTTT,CASSKNRGSTDTQYF
TRBD2,once,TRBJ2-5,TRBV3-1,TGTGCCAGCAGCCAGGGGTCAGGGACTAGCGGCCAAGAGACCCAGTACTTC,CASSQGSGTSGQETQYF
.,.,TRBJ2-5,TRBV29-1,TGCAGCGTTGGGTCAGGGCAAGAGACCCAGTACTTC,CSVGSGQETQYF
TRBD1,.,TRBJ2-6,TRBV29-1,TGCAGCGTCGGAACAGGGGTCTCTGGGGCCAACGTCCTGACTTTC,CSVGTGVSGANVLTF
TRBD1,.,TRBJ1-6,TRBV12-3/TRBV12-4,TGTGCCAGCAGTGCAGGGGGCATATCGCCCCTCCACTTT,CASSAGGISPLHF
.,.,TRBJ2-5,TRBV14,TGTGCCAGCAGTCAAGGGGCTGGGACACTCTACAGAGAGCAGTACTTC,CASSQGAGTLYREQYF
.,few,TRBJ1-4,TRBV29-1,TGCAGCGTTGTTCCCCGGGAAGATGAAAAACTGTTTTTT,CSVVPREDEKLFF
.,few,TRBJ2-6,TRBV6-6,TGTGCCAGCTGTGGGAGAAAGGCTGGGGCCAACGTCCTGACTTTC,CASCGRKAGANVLTF
TRBD2,.,TRBJ2-3,TRBV11-1,TGTGCCAGCAGCTCCCAAGCGGGATTGGCAGATACGCAGTATTTT,CASSSQAGLADTQYF
TRBD2,few,TRBJ2-7,TRBV29-1,TGCAGCGTTTTTCTAGCGGGAGGAGTTCACTACGAGCAGTACTTC,CSVFLAGGVHYEQYF
TRBD1,.,TRBJ2-7,TRBV6-2/TRBV6-3,TGTGCCAGCAAACGGACTGGGACAGGGCTCTACAATGAGCAGTACTTC,CASKRTGTGLYNEQYF
.,.,TRBJ1-2,TRBV20-1,TGCAGTGCCAGAACAGGGTTCTCAAACTATGGCTACACCTTC,CSARTGFSNYGYTF
TRBD2,.,TRBJ2-7,TRBV9,TGTGCCAGCAGCTCCTTCTCTAGCGGATTGCTCTTCGAGCAGTACTTC,CASSSFSSGLLFEQYF
.,.,TRBJ1-5,TRBV19,TGTGCCAGTAGTATAGAGGGCAGTTTGGGCAATCAGCCCCAGCATTTT,CASSIEGSLGNQPQHF
.,.,TRBJ2-7,TRBV10-3,TGTGCCCCCAGGGTAGGATGGTACGAGCAGTACTTC,CAPRVGWYEQYF
.,.,TRBJ2-1,TRBV5-1,TGCGCCAGCAGCCCCAACGCCATGGGGACCCCCAATGAGCAGTTCTTC,CASSPNAMGTPNEQFF
TRBD1,.,TRBJ1-1,TRBV20-1,TGCAGTGCTAGACCCTTTCTGGACAGGGTGGGAATAGGCACTGAAGCTTTCTTT,CSARPFLDRVGIGTEAFF
TRBD2,few,TRBJ2-1,TRBV27,TGTGCCAGCAGTTTGCCCTCCATAGCGGGAACCTACAATGAGCAGTTCTTC,CASSLPSIAGTYNEQFF
.,.,TRBJ1-4,TRBV4-3,TGCGCCAGCAGCCAGACGGACAGTGATAATGAAAAACTGTTTTTT,CASSQTDSDNEKLFF